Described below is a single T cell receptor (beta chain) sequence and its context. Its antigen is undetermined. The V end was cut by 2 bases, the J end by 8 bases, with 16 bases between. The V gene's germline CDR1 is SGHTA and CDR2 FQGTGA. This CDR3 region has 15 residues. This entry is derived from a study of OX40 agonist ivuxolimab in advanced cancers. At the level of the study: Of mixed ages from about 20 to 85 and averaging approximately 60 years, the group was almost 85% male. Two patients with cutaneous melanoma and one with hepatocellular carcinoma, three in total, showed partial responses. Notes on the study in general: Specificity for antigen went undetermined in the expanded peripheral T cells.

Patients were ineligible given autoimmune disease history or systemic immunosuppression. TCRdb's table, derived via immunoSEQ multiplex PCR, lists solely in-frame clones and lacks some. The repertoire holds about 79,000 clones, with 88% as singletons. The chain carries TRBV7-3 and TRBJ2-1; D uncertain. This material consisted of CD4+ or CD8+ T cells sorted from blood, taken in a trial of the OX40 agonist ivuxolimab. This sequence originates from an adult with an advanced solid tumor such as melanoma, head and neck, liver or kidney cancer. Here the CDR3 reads CASSLVSARDYEQFF. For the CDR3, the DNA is TGTGCCAGCAGCTTAGTTTCAGCTCGAGACTATGAGCAGTTCTTC.